Shown below are 23 T cell receptor beta chains from a single sample sequenced in a study of blood T cell repertoires in COVID-19 (dated by TCRdb to between 2020 and 2021). The method was the immunoSEQ multiplex PCR assay. This is the immuneACCESS table as TCRdb keeps it, with only in-frame sequences that have V and J called. A part of the clones is gone; compared with another copy, unresolved V genes explain less than half, and the rest is unexplained. Here the sample has 200,000 to 250,000 clones; about 83% occur a single time. Roughly 5.5% of the sample lies in the top ten. Material for sequencing was peripheral blood. These receptors originate from a human donor in a cohort sampled during active COVID-19.

The chain carries TRBV18 and TRBJ1-1, with TRBD1 as a possible D gene (5 bases). CDR1 is KGHSH, CDR2 LQKENI, per germline. CDR3 size: 15 residues. The ends were cut back, 2 bases at V and 1 base at J, with 11 bases in the middle. The CDR3 here is CASSPIGEGNTEAFF. The CDR3 coding sequence is TGTGCCAGCTCACCAATAGGGGAAGGGAACACTGAAGCTTTCTTT.

The V gene is TRBV19, the J gene TRBJ2-3; TRBD1 matches 9 bases. The CDR3 has 17 residues. With 6 bases clipped from V and 0 bases from J, the junction kept 10 bases outside the gene matches. CDR1 LNHDA and CDR2 SQIVND come from the germline V gene (reference sequence). The CDR3 is CASSSRQGGLSTDTQYF. The DNA of the CDR3 is TGTGCCAGTAGCAGCAGACAGGGGGGCCTAAGCACAGATACGCAGTATTTT.

This clone has a single count. The V gene is TRBV7-3, the J gene TRBJ2-2; a possible D gene is TRBD2 (5 bases). Per the germline V gene, CDR1 is SGHTA and CDR2 is FQGTGA. This CDR3 comprises 15 residues. With 3 bases removed from V and 0 bases from J, the gap between germline ends came to 8 bases. This CDR3 reads CASSFSGPNTGELFF. CDR3 DNA: TGTGCCAGCAGCTTCAGCGGACCGAACACCGGGGAGCTGTTTTTT.

CDR3 in amino acids: CASLPVAGSSYNEQFF. As DNA, the CDR3 is TGTGCCAGCCTGCCGGTGGCGGGGAGCTCCTACAATGAGCAGTTCTTC. The genes are TRBV28 and TRBJ2-1; possibly TRBD2 for D (6 bases). The CDR3 spans 16 residues. V lost 8 bases, J lost 0 bases, and 17 bases lay in between. Germline-derived CDR1 and CDR2 are MDHEN and SYDVKM.

V usage is TRBV7-6 and J usage is TRBJ1-5; D remains unclear. Looked up from germline, CDR1 is SGHVS and CDR2 is FNYEAQ. V lost 5 bases and J 2 bases, leaving 19 bases between the germline ends. This CDR3 is 17 amino acids long. This CDR3 is CASSPTWALVGNQPQHF. The CDR3 nucleotides read TGTGCCAGCAGCCCTACTTGGGCTCTGGTTGGCAATCAGCCCCAGCATTTT.

The chain joins TRBV7-2 to TRBJ2-7; 9 bases fit TRBD2. CDR1 is SGHTA and CDR2 is FQGNSA in the germline V gene. The CDR3 has 16 amino acids. The trim removed 5 bases at V and 6 bases at J, leaving 14 bases unmatched. The CDR3, as DNA: TGTGCCAGCAGCCCATTTGCGGCGGGAGGGTTTGGCGAGCAGTACTTC. Protein: CASSPFAAGGFGEQYF.

The chain links TRBV10-1 to TRBJ2-1; 9 bases map to TRBD2. Trimming removed 0 bases from V and 8 bases from J; junction bases left unmatched: 8. Germline lookup yields CDR1 WNHNN and CDR2 SYGVQD (reference sequence). This CDR3 has 16 residues. CDR3 in amino acids: CASSESGSGSFDEQFF. The CDR3 DNA reads as TGCGCCAGCAGTGAGTCGGGTAGCGGGAGTTTCGATGAGCAGTTCTTC.

The gene calls are TRBV5-1 and TRBJ2-4, with 10 bases matching TRBD1. Germline V gene sequence: CDR1 SGHRS, CDR2 YFSETQ. The J segment lost 5 bases and the V segment lost 2 bases, leaving 4 bases of the junction unmatched. The CDR3 is 15 amino acids. CDR3 DNA sequence: TGCGCCAGCAGCTTCTCCGGGACAGGGGAAAACATTCAGTACTTC. Translation: CASSFSGTGENIQYF.

The chain combines TRBV28 with TRBJ2-2; 7 bases are a match to TRBD2. The germline CDR1 and CDR2 sequences are MDHEN and SYDVKM. This CDR3 spans 15 amino acids. The ends lost 7 bases at V and 3 bases at J; junction bases unmatched: 8. This CDR3 reads CASTGEREYTGELFF. CDR3 bases: TGTGCCAGCACCGGGGAGCGGGAATACACCGGGGAGCTGTTTTTT.

This sequence joins TRBV6-5 and TRBJ1-5; D possibly corresponds to TRBD1 (6 bases). CDR1 and CDR2 from the germline V gene are MNHEY and SVGAGI. Trimming stripped 8 bases from V and 2 bases from J, with 10 bases between. This CDR3 is 13 amino acids long. The CDR3 DNA follows: TGTGCCAGCCAGGCAGGGGGCAATCAGCCCCAGCATTTT. It encodes CASQAGGNQPQHF.

The chain couples TRBV7-9 to TRBJ1-2; no clear D gene. The CDR3 length is 15 residues. Germline loops: CDR1 SEHNR, CDR2 FQNEAQ (reference sequence). The germline V and J ends were trimmed by 1 base and 8 bases, with 17 bases remaining between them. The CDR3: CASSLVDPTPGGYTF. The CDR3 DNA follows: TGTGCCAGCAGCTTAGTGGACCCAACCCCGGGAGGCTACACCTTC.

The V and J genes are TRBV7-3 and TRBJ1-1; D is undetermined. The germline V and J ends were trimmed by 2 bases and 7 bases, with 11 bases remaining between them. The V gene's germline CDR1 is SGHTA and CDR2 FQGTGA. The CDR3 runs 13 residues. CDR3 nucleotides: TGTGCCAGCAGCTTACTTTTTCGGGGTGAAGCTTTCTTT. As protein: CASSLLFRGEAFF. Full variable domain (missing parts from reference TRBV7-3 and TRBJ1-1): GAGVSQTPSNKVTEKGKYVELRCDPISGHTALYWYRQSLGQGPEFLIYFQGTGAADDSGLPNDRFFAVRPEGSVSTLKIQRTERGDSAVYLCASSLLFRGEAFFGQGTRLTVV.

This sequence joins TRBV27 and TRBJ1-3; no definite D call. Germline assignment: CDR1 MNHEY and CDR2 SMNVEV (reference sequence). V lost 8 bases and J 0 bases, leaving 8 bases between the germline ends. The CDR3 is 13 amino acids. In nucleotides, the CDR3 is TGTGCCAGCGCCTTTAGCTCTGGAAACACCATATATTTT. Its translation: CASAFSSGNTIYF.

The chain couples TRBV7-2 to TRBJ2-1; 7 nucleotides match TRBD1. V shed 4 bases, J shed 2 bases, and the junction held 5 bases outside the gene matches. Germline values: CDR1 SGHTA, CDR2 FQGNSA. The CDR3 loop spans 15 amino acids. The CDR3 nucleotides are TGTGCCAGCAGCTCGCGACAGGGAACCTACAATGAGCAGTTCTTC. Its translation is CASSSRQGTYNEQFF. The full variable domain, rest sourced from reference TRBV7-2 and TRBJ2-1, is GAGVSQSPSNKVTEKGKDVELRCDPISGHTALYWYRQSLGQGLEFLIYFQGNSAPDKSGLPSDRFSAERTGGSVSTLTIQRTQQEDSAVYLCASSSRQGTYNEQFFGPGTRLTVL.

The V gene is TRBV9, the J gene TRBJ2-7, with 9 nucleotides matching TRBD2. The CDR3 is 17 amino acids. Trimming cost V 0 bases and J 2 bases; bases outside gene matches: 9. Per germline, CDR1 SGDLS and CDR2 YYNGEE. The CDR3 loop reads CASSVVGSGSPPYEQYF. The CDR3 nucleotides read TGTGCCAGCAGCGTAGTTGGTAGCGGGAGTCCCCCCTACGAGCAGTACTTC.

The V call is TRBV19, the J call TRBJ2-4, with TRBD1 identical over 8 bases. The germline V gene has CDR1 LNHDA and CDR2 SQIVND (reference sequence). Trimming cost V 6 bases and J 1 base; bases outside gene matches: 2. The length of the CDR3 is 14 residues. This CDR3 reads CASRRQGAKNIQYF. In nucleotides, the CDR3 is TGTGCCAGTAGGAGACAGGGGGCCAAAAACATTCAGTACTTC.

This clone showed up just a few times. The J gene is TRBJ1-1, the V gene TRBV29-1; D is perhaps TRBD1 (6 bases). The germline CDR1 and CDR2 sequences are SQVTM and ANQGSEA. The CDR3 is 12 amino acids. Trimming pared 7 bases from V and 0 bases from J, leaving 9 bases between. DNA of the CDR3: TGCAGCGCAGGGGTAGTGAACACTGAAGCTTTCTTT. Its translation is CSAGVVNTEAFF.

The chain has TRBV18 and TRBJ2-7; TRBD1 aligns across 7 bases. The CDR3 has 14 amino acids. The germline gives CDR1 KGHSH, CDR2 LQKENI. V shed 1 base, J shed 2 bases, and the junction held 2 bases outside the gene matches. This CDR3 is CASSPRGQAYEQYF. In nucleotides, the CDR3 is TGTGCCAGCTCACCACGAGGACAGGCCTACGAGCAGTACTTC.

The chain links TRBV3-1 (or the pseudogene TRBV3-2) to TRBJ1-2, with D maybe TRBD1 (6 bases). CDR3 length equals 16 residues. CDR1 is LGHDT and CDR2 is YNNKEL in the germline V gene (reference sequence). Trimming pared 3 bases from V and 4 bases from J, leaving 18 bases between. CDR3: CASSQGFGQSVYGYTF. DNA of the CDR3: TGTGCCAGCAGCCAGGGATTCGGACAGTCTGTCTATGGCTACACCTTC.

This clone was recorded a few times. CDR3 sequence reads: CASSQTKGASYEQYF. CDR3 sequence (DNA): TGTGCCAGCTCACAGACCAAGGGGGCATCCTACGAGCAGTACTTC. J is TRBJ2-7 and V is TRBV18; 7 bases are shared with TRBD1. CDR3 length: 15 residues. Germline V gives CDR1 KGHSH, CDR2 LQKENI. V gave up 4 bases and J gave up 1 base; unmatched junction bases: 7.

This clone was seen repeatedly, ten times or more. J is TRBJ2-1 and V is TRBV5-4; TRBD1 agrees at 9 bases. Trimming took 1 base from V and 9 from J; bases not matched to a gene: 5. Germline V lookup: CDR1 SGHNT, CDR2 YYREEE (reference sequence). CDR3 length: 14 residues. The CDR3 is CASSLYGTGSEQFF. For the CDR3, the DNA is TGTGCCAGCAGCTTGTACGGGACAGGGAGTGAGCAGTTCTTC.

The chain carries TRBV5-1 and TRBJ1-1; no clear D gene. The CDR3 covers 17 residues. CDR1 is SGHRS and CDR2 is YFSETQ in the germline V gene. V was cut by 0 bases and J by 3 bases, with 18 bases left in between. CDR3 residues: CASSLGASPLRDTEAFF. The CDR3 DNA sequence: TGCGCCAGCAGCTTGGGGGCGTCTCCCCTGAGGGACACTGAAGCTTTCTTT. Based on the CDR3 plus reference TRBV5-1 and TRBJ1-1, the full variable domain is KAGVTQTPRYLIKTRGQQVTLSCSPISGHRSVSWYQQTPGQGLQFLFEYFSETQRNKGNFPGRFSGRQFSNSRSEMNVSTLELGDSALYLCASSLGASPLRDTEAFFGQGTRLTVV.

This chain joins TRBV19 and TRBJ2-3; 8 nucleotides line up with TRBD1. Germline trimming cut 3 bases from V and 3 bases from J; bases unmatched to any gene: 5. The CDR3 is made up of 15 amino acids. Per germline, CDR1 LNHDA and CDR2 SQIVND (reference sequence). CDR3 in DNA: TGTGCCAGTAGTATCCGGACAGGGTGGACAGATACGCAGTATTTT. This encodes CASSIRTGWTDTQYF.